The 11 T cell receptor beta chains below come from one sample, sequenced in a study of PD-1 blockade in mismatch repair-deficient tumors. The assay was immunoSEQ multiplex PCR, and TCRdb's table has in-frame clones only and misses some. Of 80,000 to 130,000 clones in the sample, over 75% were seen once. The sample in question was peripheral blood, obtained 30 to 36 weeks after starting pembrolizumab. The receptors were gathered from an adult with mismatch repair-deficient cancer.

The chain uses TRBV12-5 and TRBJ2-6; D gene uncertain. Germline V gene data show CDR1 as LGHNT and CDR2 as FRNRAP. Trimming removed 3 bases at V and 4 bases at J, with 10 bases between. This CDR3 is built from 15 residues. Here the CDR3 reads CASGFWAPGANVLTF. The CDR3 nucleotides read TGTGCTAGTGGTTTTTGGGCGCCGGGGGCCAACGTCCTGACTTTC. The whole variable domain, remainder taken from reference TRBV12-5 and TRBJ2-6, is DARVTQTPRHKVTEMGQEVTMRCQPILGHNTVFWYRQTMMQGLELLAYFRNRAPLDDSGMPKDRFSAEMPDATLATLKIQPSEPRDSAVYFCASGFWAPGANVLTFGAGSRLTVL.

The V gene is TRBV7-6, the J gene TRBJ1-3; 8 bases align to TRBD1. Per germline, CDR1 SGHVS and CDR2 FNYEAQ. The CDR3 is 19 residues long. V lost 5 bases to trimming and J lost 3 bases; unmatched junction nucleotides: 18. This CDR3 reads CASSPRATGQGTYGNTIYF. CDR3 bases: TGTGCCAGCAGCCCAAGGGCCACCGGACAGGGTACTTATGGAAACACCATATATTTT.

The chain joins TRBV5-6 to TRBJ1-3; no clear D. V was cut by 1 base and J by 0 bases, with 5 bases left in between. Germline CDR1 reads SGHDT; CDR2 reads YYEEEE. The CDR3 is 14 amino acids. The CDR3 loop reads CASSLSSSGNTIYF. The CDR3 DNA follows: TGTGCCAGCAGCTTGAGCAGCTCTGGAAACACCATATATTTT.

This rearrangement joins TRBV11-3 to TRBJ2-1; D tentatively fits TRBD1 or TRBD2 (5 bases each). Germline values: CDR1 SGHNT, CDR2 YENEEA. The V end lost 5 bases, the J end lost 1 base, and 12 bases lay between the germline ends. The CDR3 runs to 15 residues. The CDR3 region has the DNA TGTGCCAGCAGCATCGCAGGGAGTTCCTACAATGAGCAGTTCTTC. Its translation: CASSIAGSSYNEQFF.

The V call is TRBV7-3, the J call TRBJ2-1, with 11 bases fitting TRBD2. This CDR3 is built from 15 residues. V was pared by 5 bases and J by 7 bases, with 7 bases of the junction left unmatched. In germline, CDR1 is SGHTA, CDR2 FQGTGA. The CDR3 loop reads CASSTYSGRVNEQFF. The CDR3 region has the DNA TGTGCCAGCAGCACTTATAGCGGGAGGGTTAATGAGCAGTTCTTC.

This clone has just a few counts. The chain employs TRBV11-2 and TRBJ2-7, with 11 bases fitting TRBD2. CDR3 length equals 14 residues. From germline, CDR1 is SGHAT and CDR2 FQNNGV. Trimming took 4 bases from V and 5 from J; bases not matched to a gene: 4. CDR3 region: CASSSGLAGHEQYF. The CDR3 DNA reads TGTGCCAGCAGCTCAGGACTAGCGGGCCACGAGCAGTACTTC.

The genes are TRBV30 and TRBJ1-3; D unclear. CDR3 length: 16 residues. Germline V lookup: CDR1 GTSNPN, CDR2 SVGIG (reference sequence). Trimming took off 1 base at V and 1 base at J, with 14 bases between the two ends. CDR3 sequence: CAWSEDPPLSGNTIYF. CDR3 bases: TGTGCCTGGAGTGAGGACCCTCCCCTGTCTGGAAACACCATATATTTT.

In the case of this clone: The junction departs from the called germline gene at one end, perhaps through a read error. The V call is TRBV7-2, the J call TRBJ2-2, with TRBD1 matching 10 bases. Germline-derived CDR1 and CDR2 are SGHTA and FQGNSA. The CDR3 has 16 amino acids. CDR3 in DNA: TGTGCCAGCACCTTAGTTGGGACAGGGGCGACCGGGGAGCTGTTTTTT. Translated, it gives CASTLVGTGATGELFF.

This clone was observed a handful of times. The chain is built from TRBV11-2 and TRBJ1-1; D gene ambiguous. Per the germline V gene, CDR1 is SGHAT and CDR2 is FQNNGV. Between the trimmed V and J ends, which lost 5 bases and 3 bases, there was a span of 4 bases. This CDR3 contains 11 residues. Here the CDR3 reads CASSHYTEAFF. In DNA form, the CDR3 reads TGTGCCAGCAGCCATTACACTGAAGCTTTCTTT.

The chain uses TRBV19 and TRBJ2-3, with unresolved D. This CDR3 comprises 11 residues. The germline CDR1 and CDR2 sequences are LNHDA and SQIVND (reference sequence). V dropped 6 bases and J dropped 4 bases, with 5 bases sitting between them. The CDR3 sequence: CASSASDTQYF. CDR3 DNA: TGTGCCAGTAGCGCGTCAGATACGCAGTATTTT. Supplemented by reference TRBV19 and TRBJ2-3, the full variable domain reads DGGITQSPKYLFRKEGQNVTLSCEQNLNHDAMYWYRQDPGQGLRLIYYSQIVNDFQKGDIAEGYSVSREKKESFPLTVTSAQKNPTAFYLCASSASDTQYFGPGTRLTVL.

This clone was detected only once. The rearrangement uses TRBV5-1 and TRBJ1-1; tentatively, D is TRBD1 (5 bases). The CDR3 contains 14 residues. With 3 bases removed from V and 4 bases from J, the gap between germline ends came to 13 bases. Germline CDR1 SGHRS, CDR2 YFSETQ. The chain's CDR3 is CASSSTGLGTEAFF. The CDR3 DNA is TGCGCCAGCAGCTCTACAGGTCTGGGCACTGAAGCTTTCTTT.